This T cell receptor (beta chain) stems from a study of blood T cell repertoires in COVID-19. The V gene end was trimmed by 5 bases and the J gene end by 0 bases; junction bases not matched to a gene: 4. This CDR3 is built from 14 residues. In germline, CDR1 is SGHRS, CDR2 YFSETQ. TCRdb keeps only in-frame clones here, not all; method: immunoSEQ multiplex PCR. Of 95,000 to 150,000 clones in the sample, approximately 77% were seen once. This sequence joins TRBV5-1 and TRBJ2-7; 8 bases are a match to TRBD2. The TCR comes from a human donor in a cohort sampled during active COVID-19. The specimen sequenced was peripheral blood. The CDR3 DNA sequence: TGCGCCAGCAGACCCACTAGCGGCTCCTACGAGCAGTACTTC. This encodes CASRPTSGSYEQYF.